One and the same sample provided the 22 T cell receptor beta chains below, sequenced in a study of CD8+CD57+ T cells in acquired aplastic anemia (dated by TCRdb to 2017 to 2018). Sequencer: Illumina HiSeq 2000. Genomic DNA served as template for TCR beta VDJ combination and CDR3 sequence profiling. The public reads were run again by TCRdb, first through fastp at Q25 and then through MiXCR, and only productive beta chains were kept. A single entry per CDR3 protein holds the most common genes and DNA from its merged rows. The sample records about 420,000 distinct CDR3 sequences, around 72% of which are singletons. Approximately 4% of the sample is in the top ten clones. Sequencing used sorted CD4+, CD8+, or CD8+CD57+ T cells (not recorded which) from PBMCs. Receptors were obtained from a human donor in good health, serving as a control.

Details on this clonotype: This is likely a read error, given that the CDR3 carries no conserved phenylalanine or tryptophan at its end. The DNA is omitted, as the CDR3 cannot be located on it reliably, and the CDR3 follows TCRdb's listing. CDR3 region: CASSSDGPKQST. The chain has TRBV7-2 and TRBJ2-7. Germline CDR1 reads SGHTA; CDR2 reads FQGNSA. The CDR3 length is 12 residues, termini included.

V gene TRBV5-1 combines with J gene TRBJ1-2; TRBD1 agrees at 10 bases. Germline CDR1 and CDR2: SGHRS and YFSETQ. The CDR3 length is 15 residues. Trimming took 4 bases from V and 6 from J; bases not matched to a gene: 9. In DNA form, the CDR3 reads TGCGCCAGCAGCCCCGAGGGACAGGGGAGTGATGGCTACACCTTC. It translates to CASSPEGQGSDGYTF.

Of note for this clonotype: Germline and junction disagree at one end, which may indicate a read error. V is TRBV15 and J is TRBJ1-6, with no clear D. Germline V gene lookup returns CDR1 LNHNV and CDR2 YYDKDF (reference sequence). The CDR3 covers 14 residues. The chain's CDR3 is CATSRDGWHEKLYF. For the CDR3, the DNA is TGTGCCACCAGTAGAGATGGTTGGCATGAAAAACTGTACTTT. Based on the CDR3 plus reference TRBV15 and TRBJ1-6, the full variable domain is DAMVIQNPRYQVTQFGKPVTLSCSQTLNHNVMYWYQQKSSQAPKLLFHYYDKDFNNEADTPDNFQSRRPNTSFCFLDIRSPGLGDTAMYLCATSRDGWHEKLYFGNGTRLTVT.

The chain combines TRBV19 with TRBJ2-3, with TRBD1 matching 12 bases. Germline V gene lookup returns CDR1 LNHDA and CDR2 SQIVND (reference sequence). There are 15 residues in the CDR3. Losses at the gene ends were 5 bases for V and 6 bases for J; bases not matched to a gene: 6. The CDR3 sequence: CASSAGTGGYDTQYF. CDR3 nucleotides: TGTGCCAGTAGTGCCGGGACAGGGGGCTATGATACGCAGTATTTT. Together with reference TRBV19 and TRBJ2-3, the CDR3 gives the full variable domain: DGGITQSPKYLFRKEGQNVTLSCEQNLNHDAMYWYRQDPGQGLRLIYYSQIVNDFQKGDIAEGYSVSREKKESFPLTVTSAQKNPTAFYLCASSAGTGGYDTQYFGPGTRLTVL.

On this clonotype: This may be a read error: a much more frequent sequence differs by one nucleotide. This sequence joins TRBV12-3 or TRBV12-4 and TRBJ1-3; perhaps TRBD1 as D (5 bases). This CDR3 spans 14 amino acids. CDR3 sequence: CASSIDSSGSTIYF. CDR3 coding DNA: TGTGCCAGCAGTATTGACAGCTCTGGAAGCACCATATATTTT.

This chain uses TRBV20-1 with TRBJ2-6; D is ambiguous. The CDR3 length is 17 residues. Trimming took 0 bases from V and 0 from J, leaving 12 bases between them. CDR1 is DFQATT, CDR2 SNEGSKA, per germline (reference sequence). The CDR3 DNA reads TGCAGTGCTAGAGATCATAACAGTCGCTCTGGGGCCAACGTCCTGACTTTC. Encoded protein: CSARDHNSRSGANVLTF.

Notes on this clonotype: One end of the junction fails to match germline, which may point to a read error. The genes are TRBV7-2 and TRBJ2-5; D ambiguous. Germline lookup yields CDR1 SGHTA and CDR2 FQGNSA. CDR3 length: 13 amino acids. CDR3: CASSLSAQATEYF. CDR3 DNA: TGTGCCAGCAGCTTGTCGGCTCAAGCGACCGAGTACTTC. The variable domain in full, with the rest retrieved from reference TRBV7-2 and TRBJ2-5, is GAGVSQSPSNKVTEKGKDVELRCDPISGHTALYWYRQSLGQGLEFLIYFQGNSAPDKSGLPSDRFSAERTGGSVSTLTIQRTQQEDSAVYLCASSLSAQATEYFGPGTRLLVL.

Concerning this clonotype itself: The junction shows a germline mismatch at one end, possibly a read error. This chain links TRBV5-1 with TRBJ1-1; D is possibly TRBD1 (6 bases). The CDR3 length is 13 residues. Per germline, CDR1 SGHRS and CDR2 YFSETQ. CDR3 region: CASSRETGGLAFF. CDR3 sequence (DNA): TGTGCCAGCAGCCGAGAGACGGGGGGCCTAGCTTTCTTT.

This chain links TRBV7-9 with TRBJ1-2, with a tentative D call TRBD1 (5 bases). The CDR3 length is 14 residues. Trimming left V 5 bases short and J 8 bases short, with 18 bases between. CDR1 and CDR2 (germline): SEHNR, FQNEAQ (reference sequence). As DNA, the CDR3 is TGTGCCAGCAGCCCGAGGACCTCAGGGCACGGCTACACCTTC. As protein: CASSPRTSGHGYTF.

The chain combines TRBV20-1 with TRBJ1-1; TRBD1 matches 8 bases. Trimming cost V 6 bases and J 1 base; bases outside gene matches: 4. Germline CDR1 and CDR2: DFQATT and SNEGSKA (reference sequence). This CDR3 contains 13 residues. Here the CDR3 DNA reads TGCAGTGCACTCGGGACAGGGAACACTGAAGCTTTCTTT. It translates to CSALGTGNTEAFF.

A remark on this clonotype: This is likely a read error, given that the CDR3 carries no conserved phenylalanine or tryptophan at its end. The limits of the CDR3 on the DNA are not certain, so only TCRdb's listed CDR3 is given. V and J are TRBV7-6 and TRBJ1-2. CDR1 and CDR2 (germline): SGHVS, FNYEAQ. The CDR3 adds up to 11 amino acids, both ends counted. CDR3 loop: CASGVGNGHTC.

This clonotype was detected many times. The V call is TRBV6-2 or TRBV6-3, the J call TRBJ2-6; possible D gene TRBD2, 5 bases. Per the germline V gene, CDR1 is MNHEY and CDR2 is SVGEGT. Trimming took off 7 bases at V and 1 base at J, with 11 bases between the two ends. The CDR3 spans 15 residues. The CDR3 nucleotides read TGTGCCAGCATAGATCGGGGATCTGGGGCCAACGTCCTGACTTTC. Its protein product is CASIDRGSGANVLTF.

This clonotype occurred many times. The chain combines TRBV5-1 with TRBJ2-5; D perhaps matches TRBD2 (5 bases). There are 14 residues in the CDR3. The V gene lost 1 base and the J gene lost 5 bases, with 12 bases spanning the gap. Germline CDR1 reads SGHRS; CDR2 reads YFSETQ. The DNA of the CDR3 is TGCGCCAGCAGCTTGTGGGCGGGCGGGGAGACCCAGTACTTC. Its protein is CASSLWAGGETQYF.

This chain links TRBV29-1 with TRBJ1-4; D may be TRBD1 (6 bases). CDR1 is SQVTM and CDR2 is ANQGSEA in the germline V gene. Trimming shortened V by 4 bases and J by 8 bases, and 17 bases separated the two germline ends. This CDR3 is 14 amino acids long. CDR3 sequence (DNA): TGCAGCGTTGCGATCGGGGGGCGAGGGGAAAAACTGTTTTTT. It translates to CSVAIGGRGEKLFF.

The V gene is TRBV12-3 or TRBV12-4, the J gene TRBJ2-3, with 7 bases identical to TRBD1. The CDR3 has 21 residues. Trimming cost V 3 bases and J 0 bases; bases outside gene matches: 21. CDR3 residues: CASSFSIYRFRDRDSTDTQYF. The CDR3 coding sequence is TGTGCCAGCAGTTTCAGCATCTACAGATTCCGGGACAGAGATAGCACAGATACGCAGTATTTT.

A remark on this clonotype: A junction boundary mismatches the germline segment, possibly from a read error. The V gene is TRBV2, the J gene TRBJ1-1; maybe TRBD1 (5 bases). CDR3 length equals 15 residues. Germline-derived CDR1 and CDR2 are SNHLY and FYNNEI. CDR3 amino acids: CGSSETKGTDTEAFF. In DNA, the CDR3 is TGTGGCAGCAGTGAAACGAAAGGGACGGACACTGAAGCTTTCTTT.

The genes are TRBV5-1 and TRBJ2-1, with TRBD1 matching 9 bases. The CDR3 loop spans 14 amino acids. V lost 4 bases, J lost 7 bases, and 6 bases stayed unmatched. In germline, CDR1 is SGHRS, CDR2 YFSETQ. CDR3 sequence reads: CASSRDRVGNEQFF. The CDR3 nucleotides are TGCGCCAGCAGCCGGGACAGGGTAGGGAATGAGCAGTTCTTC.

As for this clonotype: One junction end does not reproduce the germline sequence, and a read error may be involved. J is TRBJ2-1 and V is TRBV7-2, with 7 bases aligning to TRBD1. CDR1 and CDR2 from the germline V gene are SGHTA and FQGNSA. The CDR3 is 14 amino acids. CDR3 sequence (DNA): TGTGCCAGCAGCTTACGGGACAGCTCCAATGAGGAGTTCTTC. It specifies CASSLRDSSNEEFF.

A remark on this clonotype: A read error is likely, as this CDR3 ends without the conserved phenylalanine or tryptophan. It is unclear where the CDR3 begins or ends on the DNA, so no DNA is shown, and the CDR3 is as TCRdb lists it. The chain's CDR3 is CASSLTGTDEYCY. V and J are TRBV7-9 and TRBJ2-1; TRBD1 reflects the table's D call only, with no check against the DNA. Germline CDR1 SEHNR, CDR2 FQNEAQ (reference sequence). Inclusive of both ends, the CDR3 amounts to 13 amino acids.

The chain employs TRBV7-6 and TRBJ2-3; no reliable D call. There are 14 residues in the CDR3. V lost 1 base, J lost 10 bases, and 15 bases lay in between. CDR1 is SGHVS, CDR2 FNYEAQ, per germline. The CDR3 region has the DNA TGTGCCAGCAGCTTAGGGCGGCTCACAGTTTCGCAGTATTTT. Protein product: CASSLGRLTVSQYF.

This chain connects TRBV10-3 to TRBJ2-7, with 11 bases lining up with TRBD1. The CDR3 loop spans 14 amino acids. V shed 10 bases and J 7 bases; nucleotides not matched to a gene: 12. Germline lookup yields CDR1 ENHRY and CDR2 SYGVKD. The CDR3 loop is CASTSYGTGGEQYF. CDR3 DNA: TGTGCCAGCACCTCATACGGGACAGGGGGGGAGCAGTACTTC.

Turning to this clonotype: One end of the junction varies from germline; a read error may be responsible. The chain combines TRBV5-1 with TRBJ2-7, with a possible D match to TRBD2 (6 bases). Germline assignment: CDR1 SGHRS and CDR2 YFSETQ. This CDR3 is 16 amino acids long. The CDR3 bases are TGTGCCAGCAGCTTCTCGTCTAGGGCGGGATCCTACGAGCAGTACTTC. This encodes CASSFSSRAGSYEQYF.